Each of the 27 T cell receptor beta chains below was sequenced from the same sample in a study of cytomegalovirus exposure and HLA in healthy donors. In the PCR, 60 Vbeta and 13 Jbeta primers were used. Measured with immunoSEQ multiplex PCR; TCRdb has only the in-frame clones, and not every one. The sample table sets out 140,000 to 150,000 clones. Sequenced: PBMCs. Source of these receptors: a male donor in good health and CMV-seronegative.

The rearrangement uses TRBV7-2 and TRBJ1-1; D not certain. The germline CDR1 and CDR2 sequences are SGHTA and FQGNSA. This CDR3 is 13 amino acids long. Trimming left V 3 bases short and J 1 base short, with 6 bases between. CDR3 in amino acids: CASSFSPNTEAFF. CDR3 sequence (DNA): TGTGCCAGCAGCTTTAGTCCGAACACTGAAGCTTTCTTT.

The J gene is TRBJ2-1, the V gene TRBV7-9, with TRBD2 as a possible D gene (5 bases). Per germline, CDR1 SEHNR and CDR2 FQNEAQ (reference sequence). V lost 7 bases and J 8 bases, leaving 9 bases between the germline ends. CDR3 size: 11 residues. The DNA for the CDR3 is TGTGCCAGCACCCTGGAGGATGAGCAGTTCTTC. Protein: CASTLEDEQFF.

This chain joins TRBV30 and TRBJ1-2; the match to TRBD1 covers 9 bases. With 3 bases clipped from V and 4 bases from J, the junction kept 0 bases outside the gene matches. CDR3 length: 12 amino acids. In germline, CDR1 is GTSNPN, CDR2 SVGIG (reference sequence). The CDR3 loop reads CAWRTGGYGYTF. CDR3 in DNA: TGTGCCTGGAGGACAGGGGGCTATGGCTACACCTTC.

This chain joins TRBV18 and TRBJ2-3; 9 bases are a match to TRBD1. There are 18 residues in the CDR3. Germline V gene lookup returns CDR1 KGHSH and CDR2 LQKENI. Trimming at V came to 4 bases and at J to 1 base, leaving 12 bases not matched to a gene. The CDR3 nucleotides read TGTGCCAGCTCACGTTACACAGGGGGCGTCGTTGGCACAGATACGCAGTATTTT. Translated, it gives CASSRYTGGVVGTDTQYF.

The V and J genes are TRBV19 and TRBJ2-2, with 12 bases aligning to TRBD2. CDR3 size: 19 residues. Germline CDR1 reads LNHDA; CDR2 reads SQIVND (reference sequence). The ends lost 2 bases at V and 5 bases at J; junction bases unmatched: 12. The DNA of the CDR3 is TGTGCCAGTAGTATATTGGTTCTAGCGGGAGGGCCACGGACCGGGGAGCTGTTTTTT. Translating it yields CASSILVLAGGPRTGELFF. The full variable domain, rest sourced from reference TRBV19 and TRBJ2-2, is DGGITQSPKYLFRKEGQNVTLSCEQNLNHDAMYWYRQDPGQGLRLIYYSQIVNDFQKGDIAEGYSVSREKKESFPLTVTSAQKNPTAFYLCASSILVLAGGPRTGELFFGEGSRLTVL.

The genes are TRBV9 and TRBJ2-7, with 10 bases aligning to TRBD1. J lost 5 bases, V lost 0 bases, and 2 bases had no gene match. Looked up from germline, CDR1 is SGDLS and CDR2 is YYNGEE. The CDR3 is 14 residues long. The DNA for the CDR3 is TGTGCCAGCAGCGTAGCGGGGACAGGGGACGAGCAGTACTTC. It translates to CASSVAGTGDEQYF.

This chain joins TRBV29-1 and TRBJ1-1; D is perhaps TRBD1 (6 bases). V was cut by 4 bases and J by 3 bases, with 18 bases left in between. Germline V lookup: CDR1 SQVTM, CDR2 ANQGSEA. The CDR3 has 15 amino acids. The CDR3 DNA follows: TGCAGCGTTGTCGGGAGGGGGGGGCAGGACACTGAAGCTTTCTTT. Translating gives CSVVGRGGQDTEAFF.

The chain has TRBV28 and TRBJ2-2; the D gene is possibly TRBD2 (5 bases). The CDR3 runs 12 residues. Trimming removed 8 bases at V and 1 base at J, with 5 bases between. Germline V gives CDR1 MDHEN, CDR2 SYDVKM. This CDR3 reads CASRGNTGELFF. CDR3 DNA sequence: TGTGCCAGCCGGGGGAACACCGGGGAGCTGTTTTTT.

The CDR3 here is CASSLGLTGVDLTAGELFF. DNA for the CDR3: TGTGCCAGCAGCTTGGGTTTGACAGGGGTGGACTTAACGGCCGGGGAGCTGTTTTTT. The rearrangement links TRBV5-6 to TRBJ2-2, with 8 bases matching TRBD1. V was clipped by 0 bases and J by 6 bases; unmatched bases: 16. Germline values: CDR1 SGHDT, CDR2 YYEEEE. The CDR3 covers 19 residues.

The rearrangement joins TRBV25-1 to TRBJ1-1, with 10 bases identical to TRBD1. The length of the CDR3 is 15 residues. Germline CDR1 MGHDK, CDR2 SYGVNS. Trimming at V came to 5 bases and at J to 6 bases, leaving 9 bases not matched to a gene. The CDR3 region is CASSRVRDRGPEAFF. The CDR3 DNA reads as TGTGCCAGCAGTAGGGTCCGGGACAGGGGTCCTGAAGCTTTCTTT.

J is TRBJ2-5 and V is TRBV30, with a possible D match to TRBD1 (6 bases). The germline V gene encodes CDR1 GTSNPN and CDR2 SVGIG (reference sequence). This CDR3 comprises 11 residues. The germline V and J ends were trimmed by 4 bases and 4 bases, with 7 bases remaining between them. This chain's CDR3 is CAWKQGETQYF. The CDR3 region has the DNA TGTGCCTGGAAACAGGGAGAGACCCAGTACTTC.

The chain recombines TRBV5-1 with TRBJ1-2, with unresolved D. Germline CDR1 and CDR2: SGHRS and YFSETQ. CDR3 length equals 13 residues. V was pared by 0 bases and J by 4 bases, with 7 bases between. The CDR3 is CASSLAGSYGYTF. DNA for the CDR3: TGCGCCAGCAGCTTGGCAGGAAGCTATGGCTACACCTTC.

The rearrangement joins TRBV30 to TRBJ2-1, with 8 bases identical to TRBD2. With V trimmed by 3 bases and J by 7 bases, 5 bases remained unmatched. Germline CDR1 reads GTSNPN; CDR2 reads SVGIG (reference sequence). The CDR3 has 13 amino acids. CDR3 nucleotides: TGTGCCTGGAGCCGCAGCGGGGGAAATGAGCAGTTCTTC. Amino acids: CAWSRSGGNEQFF.

For the CDR3, the DNA is TGTGCCAGCAGTTTAACCGGGACAGGCTCCTACGAGCAGTACTTC. It yields the protein CASSLTGTGSYEQYF. The chain combines TRBV28 with TRBJ2-7, with TRBD1 identical over 8 bases. Trimming took 2 bases from V and 0 from J; bases not matched to a gene: 3. The CDR3 loop spans 15 amino acids. The germline V gene encodes CDR1 MDHEN and CDR2 SYDVKM.

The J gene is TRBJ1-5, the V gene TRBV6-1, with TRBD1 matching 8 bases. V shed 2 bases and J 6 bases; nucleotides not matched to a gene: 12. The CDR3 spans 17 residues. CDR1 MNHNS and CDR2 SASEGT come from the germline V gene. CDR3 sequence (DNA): TGTGCCAGCAGTGAATTTCCCACAGGGGGATTGGGTCAGCCCCAGCATTTT. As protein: CASSEFPTGGLGQPQHF.

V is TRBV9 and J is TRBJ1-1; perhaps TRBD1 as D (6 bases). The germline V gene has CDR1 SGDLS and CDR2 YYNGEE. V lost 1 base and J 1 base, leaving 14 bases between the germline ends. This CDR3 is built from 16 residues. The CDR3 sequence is CASSVKSGTTNTEAFF. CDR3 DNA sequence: TGTGCCAGCAGCGTAAAGTCGGGGACAACGAACACTGAAGCTTTCTTT. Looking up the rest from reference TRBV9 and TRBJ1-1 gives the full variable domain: DSGVTQTPKHLITATGQRVTLRCSPRSGDLSVYWYQQSLDQGLQFLIQYYNGEERAKGNILERFSAQQFPDLHSELNLSSLELGDSALYFCASSVKSGTTNTEAFFGQGTRLTVV.

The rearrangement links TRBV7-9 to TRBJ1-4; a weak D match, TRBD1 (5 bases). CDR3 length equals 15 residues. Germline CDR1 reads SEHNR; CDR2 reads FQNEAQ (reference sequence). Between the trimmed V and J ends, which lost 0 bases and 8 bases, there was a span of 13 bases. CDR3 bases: TGTGCCAGCAGCTTAGCGCTGGGGACTGAAGAAAAACTGTTTTTT. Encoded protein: CASSLALGTEEKLFF.

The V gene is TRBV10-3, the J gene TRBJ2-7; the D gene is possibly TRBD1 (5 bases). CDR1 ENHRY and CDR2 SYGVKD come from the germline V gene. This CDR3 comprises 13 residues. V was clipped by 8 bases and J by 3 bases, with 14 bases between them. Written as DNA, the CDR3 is TGTGCCATCGGTCCGACAGCCGACTACGAGCAGTACTTC. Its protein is CAIGPTADYEQYF.

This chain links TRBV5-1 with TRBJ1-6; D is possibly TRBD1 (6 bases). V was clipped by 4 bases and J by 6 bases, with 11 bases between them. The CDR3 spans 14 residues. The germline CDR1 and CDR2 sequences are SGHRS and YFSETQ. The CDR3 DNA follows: TGCGCCAGCAGCCCCGACAGGCCTAATTCACCCCTCCACTTT. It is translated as CASSPDRPNSPLHF.

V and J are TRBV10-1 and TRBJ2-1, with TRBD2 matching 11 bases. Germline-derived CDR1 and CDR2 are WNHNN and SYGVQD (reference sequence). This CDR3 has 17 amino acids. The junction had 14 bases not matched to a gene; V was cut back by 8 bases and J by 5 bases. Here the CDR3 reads CASGDPGTSGTNNEQFF. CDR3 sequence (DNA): TGCGCCAGCGGCGACCCCGGGACTAGCGGTACCAACAATGAGCAGTTCTTC.

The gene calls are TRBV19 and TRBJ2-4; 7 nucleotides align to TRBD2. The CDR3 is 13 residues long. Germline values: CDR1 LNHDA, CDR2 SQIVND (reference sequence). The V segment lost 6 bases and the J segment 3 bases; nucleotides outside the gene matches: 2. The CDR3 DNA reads TGTGCCAGTAGAGGGGAGGGCAAAAACATTCAGTACTTC. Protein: CASRGEGKNIQYF. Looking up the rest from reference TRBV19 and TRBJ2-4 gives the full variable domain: DGGITQSPKYLFRKEGQNVTLSCEQNLNHDAMYWYRQDPGQGLRLIYYSQIVNDFQKGDIAEGYSVSREKKESFPLTVTSAQKNPTAFYLCASRGEGKNIQYFGAGTRLSVL.

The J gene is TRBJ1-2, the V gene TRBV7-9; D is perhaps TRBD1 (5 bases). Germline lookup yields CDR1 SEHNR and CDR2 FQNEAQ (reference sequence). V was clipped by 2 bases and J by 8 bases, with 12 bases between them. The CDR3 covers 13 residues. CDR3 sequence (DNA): TGTGCCAGCAGCTTAACCGGGACTAAAGGCTACACCTTC. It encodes CASSLTGTKGYTF.

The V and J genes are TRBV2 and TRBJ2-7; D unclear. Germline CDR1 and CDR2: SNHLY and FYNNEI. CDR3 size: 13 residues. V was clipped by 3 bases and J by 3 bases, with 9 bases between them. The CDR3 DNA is TGTGCCAGCAGTGACAGTTTTGGCTACGAGCAGTACTTC. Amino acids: CASSDSFGYEQYF. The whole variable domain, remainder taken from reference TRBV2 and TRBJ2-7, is EPEVTQTPSHQVTQMGQEVILRCVPISNHLYFYWYRQILGQKVEFLVSFYNNEISEKSEIFDDQFSVERPDGSNFTLKIRSTKLEDSAMYFCASSDSFGYEQYFGPGTRLTVT.

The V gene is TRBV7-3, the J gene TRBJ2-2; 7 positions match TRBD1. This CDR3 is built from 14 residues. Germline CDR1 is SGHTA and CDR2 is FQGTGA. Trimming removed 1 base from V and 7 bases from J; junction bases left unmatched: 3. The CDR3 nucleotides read TGTGCCAGCAGCTTAAAACAGGGGATCGGGGAGCTGTTTTTT. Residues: CASSLKQGIGELFF.

CDR3 region: CAIGTSGYNEQFF. CDR3 nucleotide sequence: TGTGCCATCGGGACTAGCGGATACAATGAGCAGTTCTTC. The chain couples TRBV10-3 to TRBJ2-1, with 11 positions matching TRBD2. CDR3 size: 13 residues. CDR1 is ENHRY, CDR2 SYGVKD, per germline. Trimming removed 8 bases from V and 4 bases from J; junction bases left unmatched: 1.

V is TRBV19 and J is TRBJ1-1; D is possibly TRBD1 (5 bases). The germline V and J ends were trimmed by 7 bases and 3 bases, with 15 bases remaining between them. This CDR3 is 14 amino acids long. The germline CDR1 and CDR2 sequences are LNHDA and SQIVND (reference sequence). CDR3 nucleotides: TGTGCCAGTACCTTCGACAGACCTTACACTGAAGCTTTCTTT. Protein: CASTFDRPYTEAFF.

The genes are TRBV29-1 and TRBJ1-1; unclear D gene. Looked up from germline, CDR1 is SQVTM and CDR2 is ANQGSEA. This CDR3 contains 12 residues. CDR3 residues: CSVQDLATEAFF. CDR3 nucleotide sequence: TGCAGTGTTCAGGATTTGGCCACTGAAGCTTTCTTT.